The T cell receptor (beta chain) under discussion was sequenced for a study of PD-1 blockade in classical Hodgkin lymphoma. In the study overall: Nivolumab dosed at 3 mg/kg went to patients intravenously every 2 weeks. Study outcomes and limitations: There was a significant rise in CD4+ TCR diversity by C4D1, with no such rise for CD8+. Exclusion was the outcome for patients who began nivolumab under 1 year after ASCT. Although disease activity or prior therapy may be involved, causes of the repertoire differences remain undefined.

This clone was detected once. Its antigen is still unknown. Method: immunoSEQ multiplex PCR; TCRdb's copy keeps in-frame clones and lacks some. The data show around 65,000 clones, 70% to 90% seen once. As for time point: cycle 4 day 1 (C4D1), after five to seven weeks of nivolumab. After autologous stem cell transplantation all patients relapsed, and prior brentuximab vedotin exposure differed between cohorts. V gave up 3 bases and J gave up 1 base, with 0 bases separating them. Germline CDR1 KGHSH, CDR2 LQKENI. CDR3 size: 11 residues. Sequencing used peripheral blood mononuclear cells (PBMCs), obtained before the fourth cycle of nivolumab. This sequence was found in a human donor with classical Hodgkin lymphoma. The V and J genes are TRBV18 and TRBJ1-1; unclear D gene. The CDR3 reads CASSPNTEAFF. The CDR3, as DNA: TGTGCCAGCTCACCGAACACTGAAGCTTTCTTT.